This T cell receptor (beta chain) was observed in a study of blood T cell repertoires in COVID-19. Whole-study context: Collection of acute and convalescent COVID-19 samples took place in the United States, Italy and Spain.

This clone was seen more than once but under ten times. Methods used by the authors: The authors estimated nucleated cell counts from reference gene primer amplification. Profiling relied on immunoSEQ multiplex PCR, and the TCRdb table lists in-frame clones only, not all of them. The V and J calls and clone size were taken over from that table, and D and trimming were inferred from the DNA. The data show 150,000 or so clones, around 81% seen once. This CDR3 contains 15 residues. After removal of 4 bases from V and 6 bases from J, the junction contained 9 bases not matched to a gene. Germline V gene data show CDR1 as MDHEN and CDR2 as SYDVKM.

This chain uses TRBV28 with TRBJ2-7; 10 positions agree with TRBD1. Material for sequencing was peripheral blood. The origin of this receptor is a man in his sixties with active or convalescent COVID-19. This CDR3 is CASSYPGDRGREQYF. The CDR3 DNA reads TGTGCCAGCAGTTACCCCGGGGACAGGGGTCGCGAGCAGTACTTC. Together with reference TRBV28 and TRBJ2-7, the CDR3 gives the full variable domain: DVKVTQSSRYLVKRTGEKVFLECVQDMDHENMFWYRQDPGLGLRLIYFSYDVKMKEKGDIPEGYSVSREKKERFSLILESASTNQTSMYLCASSYPGDRGREQYFGPGTRLTVT.